These 3 T cell receptor beta chains came from one sample sequenced in a study of T cell responses to AZD1222 COVID-19 vaccine (dated by TCRdb to the early 2020s). The time point label on this specimen signifies: baseline before first vaccination. The method was the immunoSEQ multiplex PCR assay. This immuneACCESS table, as held by TCRdb, lists in-frame sequences with V and J called but not all clones. Of the missing ones, under half trace to an unresolved V gene in checked studies; the others have no known cause. A total of around 130,000 clones appear in this sample, 94% of them only once. 6.6% of the sample lies in the top ten. Sample: peripheral blood, taken on day 0 of AZD1222 vaccination. The source is an adult in good health.

The gene calls are TRBV6-5 and TRBJ1-1; perhaps TRBD1 as D (5 bases). Per the germline V gene, CDR1 is MNHEY and CDR2 is SVGAGI. V lost 6 bases, J lost 1 base, and 12 bases lay in between. This CDR3 region has 14 residues. CDR3 nucleotides: TGTGCCAGCAGCACCGGGACGGAGAACACTGAAGCTTTCTTT. Its protein product is CASSTGTENTEAFF.

Details on this clone: One junction end disagrees with the germline gene, perhaps due to a read error. The J gene is TRBJ1-2, the V gene TRBV7-2; D remains unclear. From germline, CDR1 is SGHTA and CDR2 FQGNSA. This CDR3 contains 17 residues. The CDR3 region is CASSVASGGSGREGYTF. DNA of the CDR3: TGTGCCAGCAGCGTAGCCTCAGGTGGCTCCGGGAGGGAGGGCTACACCTTC.

This CDR3 reads CASSSLAGGGETQYF. CDR3 in DNA: TGTGCCAGCAGCTCCCTAGCGGGAGGTGGAGAGACCCAGTACTTC. The chain links TRBV7-6 to TRBJ2-5, with 11 bases fitting TRBD2. In germline, CDR1 is SGHVS, CDR2 FNYEAQ. This CDR3 comprises 15 residues. The J segment lost 4 bases and the V segment lost 4 bases, leaving 5 bases of the junction unmatched.